This is a list of T cell receptor beta chains from one sample in a study of OX40 agonist ivuxolimab in advanced cancers. Assay used: immunoSEQ multiplex PCR; TCRdb lists only in-frame clones, some missing. This table holds about 79,000 clones, roughly 84% found once. The sample was CD4+ or CD8+ T cells sorted from blood, taken in a trial of the OX40 agonist ivuxolimab. The origin of the receptors is an adult with an advanced solid tumor such as melanoma, head and neck, liver or kidney cancer. Each CDR3 is given with its conserved first and last residue. D genes are given only for firm matches. Size is stated for part of the rows, as once, few or many counts, or as a class when the clone is expanded.

v_call	d_call	clone_size	j_call	cdr3_aa	cdr3_nt
TRBV10-3	TRBD2	NA	TRBJ2-2	CAISDRGLAAGELFF	TGTGCCATCAGTGACCGCGGACTAGCGGCCGGGGAGCTGTTTTTT
TRBV29-1	TRBD1	NA	TRBJ2-2	CSVPLDRAGTGELFF	TGCAGCGTACCTTTAGACAGGGCGGGTACCGGGGAGCTGTTTTTT
TRBV30	NA	once	TRBJ1-1	CAWSVKRAAWRAFF	TGTGCCTGGAGTGTAAAACGGGCAGCCTGGCGGGCTTTCTTT
TRBV7-2	NA	NA	TRBJ2-5	CASSPESGASRETQYF	TGTGCCAGCAGCCCCGAGTCGGGAGCGTCTAGAGAGACCCAGTACTTC
TRBV6-6	NA	few	TRBJ1-3	CASSRPTGSRGNTIYF	TGTGCCAGCAGCCGGCCCACAGGTTCAAGAGGAAACACCATATATTTT
TRBV11-3	NA	NA	TRBJ2-1	CASSLFPGGGNEQFF	TGTGCCAGCAGCTTATTCCCAGGGGGGGGCAATGAGCAGTTCTTC
TRBV28	NA	NA	TRBJ2-5	CASSPHRDGEETQYF	TGTGCCAGCAGTCCCCACAGGGACGGTGAAGAGACCCAGTACTTC
TRBV5-4	TRBD2	few	TRBJ2-1	CASSPSGGRRNEQFF	TGTGCCAGCAGCCCATCCGGCGGGAGAAGGAATGAGCAGTTCTTC
TRBV28	TRBD1	NA	TRBJ1-2	CASSPGQDYGYTF	TGTGCCAGCAGTCCAGGACAGGATTATGGCTACACCTTC
TRBV30	TRBD1	NA	TRBJ2-5	CAWSFRGRETQYF	TGTGCCTGGAGTTTCAGGGGGAGAGAGACCCAGTACTTC
TRBV5-4	NA	NA	TRBJ1-3	CASTSAGGSGNTIYF	TGTGCCAGCACTTCCGCCGGGGGCTCTGGAAACACCATATATTTT
TRBV11-2	TRBD2	NA	TRBJ2-3	CASSLTGGLAGGFLDTQYF	TGTGCCAGCAGCTTGACTGGGGGGCTTGCGGGAGGTTTTTTAGATACGCAGTATTTT
TRBV28	NA	NA	TRBJ2-5	CASSLNSGGQYQETQYF	TGTGCCAGCAGTTTAAATTCGGGGGGACAGTATCAAGAGACCCAGTACTTC
TRBV7-9	TRBD1	few	TRBJ2-5	CASSLLSRTGGFQETQYF	TGTGCCAGCAGCTTATTGAGTCGGACAGGGGGCTTCCAAGAGACCCAGTACTTC
TRBV19	NA	NA	TRBJ1-1	CASRMYTEAFF	TGTGCCAGTAGAATGTACACTGAAGCTTTCTTT
TRBV7-9	NA	few	TRBJ2-7	CASSSAVSIEQYF	TGTGCCAGCAGCAGCGCTGTTTCCATCGAGCAGTACTTC
TRBV5-5	TRBD2	NA	TRBJ2-1	CASSLVSRGSLSVEQFF	TGTGCCAGCAGCTTGGTTTCTCGCGGGAGCCTTTCCGTTGAGCAGTTCTTC
TRBV5-1	NA	few	TRBJ2-1	CASSLEYNEQFF	TGCGCCAGCAGCTTGGAGTACAATGAGCAGTTCTTC
TRBV27	TRBD1	NA	TRBJ1-1	CASSLTGTGRGGTEAFF	TGTGCCAGCAGTTTAACTGGGACAGGGCGCGGGGGAACTGAAGCTTTCTTT
TRBV12-5	TRBD2	NA	TRBJ2-4	CASAVVAGVENIQYF	TGTGCTAGTGCTGTCGTAGCGGGAGTTGAAAACATTCAGTACTTC
TRBV18	NA	NA	TRBJ2-7	CASSPIRDYEQYF	TGTGCCAGCTCACCAATTAGGGATTACGAGCAGTACTTC
TRBV7-6	NA	NA	TRBJ1-4	CASSPGVGRTLNEKLFF	TGTGCCAGCAGCCCAGGGGTTGGCAGAACTTTAAATGAAAAACTGTTTTTT
TRBV10-3	TRBD2	NA	TRBJ2-1	CAISDPGLAGGTEQFF	TGTGCCATCAGTGACCCGGGACTAGCGGGAGGGACTGAGCAGTTCTTC
TRBV13	NA	NA	TRBJ2-5	CASSLGRGTTRTQYF	TGTGCCAGCAGCTTAGGTCGGGGGACCACGAGGACCCAGTACTTC